The 5 T cell receptor beta chains reported below all come from one sample, sequenced in a study of T cell clonotyping in hematopoietic cell transplantation. Time point here: recipient sample about 28 days before transplant, after cytoreduction. Measured with immunoSEQ multiplex PCR; TCRdb has only the in-frame clones, and not every one. The sample has some 27,000 clones, around 82% seen once. The specimen comprised peripheral blood mononuclear cells, sampled before stem cell transplant. These receptors all come from a middle-aged man with acute myeloid leukemia. Some clones in this sample may be carry-over from other donors' samples.

This chain links TRBV10-3 with TRBJ1-1; no reliable D call. Trimming shortened V by 5 bases and J by 3 bases, and 10 bases separated the two germline ends. The germline V gene has CDR1 ENHRY and CDR2 SYGVKD. The CDR3 has 13 residues. The CDR3 DNA reads TGTGCCATCAGTTTTGGGGAGGACACTGAAGCTTTCTTT. Translation gives CAISFGEDTEAFF.

The J gene is TRBJ1-3, the V gene TRBV4-1; D perhaps matches TRBD1 (5 bases). Looked up from germline, CDR1 is MGHRA and CDR2 is YSYEKL. V was pared by 4 bases and J by 0 bases, with 13 bases between. This CDR3 has 16 residues. The CDR3 sequence is CASSLEGDLSGNTIYF. CDR3 DNA: TGCGCCAGCAGCCTCGAAGGGGACCTCTCTGGAAACACCATATATTTT.

CDR3 amino acids: CASSQLQEGTDTQYF. CDR3 DNA sequence: TGTGCCAGCAGCCAATTACAGGAAGGCACAGATACGCAGTATTTT. The rearrangement links TRBV28 to TRBJ2-3; D is perhaps TRBD1 (5 bases). Germline lookup yields CDR1 MDHEN and CDR2 SYDVKM. The CDR3 length is 15 residues. Trimming removed 6 bases from V and 1 base from J, with 14 bases in between. The entire variable domain, with the rest obtained from reference TRBV28 and TRBJ2-3, is as follows: DVKVTQSSRYLVKRTGEKVFLECVQDMDHENMFWYRQDPGLGLRLIYFSYDVKMKEKGDIPEGYSVSREKKERFSLILESASTNQTSMYLCASSQLQEGTDTQYFGPGTRLTVL.

The DNA for the CDR3 is TGCAGCGTTGGAGAGGGGAGGAATAATTCACCCCTCCACTTT. Translated, it gives CSVGEGRNNSPLHF. The chain carries TRBV29-1 and TRBJ1-6; a weak D match, TRBD1 (5 bases). This CDR3 has 14 amino acids. V lost 4 bases and J lost 5, with 12 bases in between. CDR1 and CDR2 (germline): SQVTM, ANQGSEA.

The chain recombines TRBV29-1 with TRBJ2-5; 12 bases are a match to TRBD1. V lost 5 bases to trimming and J lost 4 bases; unmatched junction nucleotides: 2. This CDR3 is 13 amino acids long. Germline V gene lookup returns CDR1 SQVTM and CDR2 ANQGSEA. The CDR3 nucleotides are TGCAGCGTTCAGGGACAGGGGGCAGAGACCCAGTACTTC. Translated, it gives CSVQGQGAETQYF. Combining the CDR3 with reference TRBV29-1 and TRBJ2-5 gives the whole variable domain SAVISQKPSRDICQRGTSLTIQCQVDSQVTMMFWYRQQPGQSLTLIATANQGSEATYESGFVIDKFPISRPNLTFSTLTVSNMSPEDSSIYLCSVQGQGAETQYFGPGTRLLVL.